These T cell receptor beta chains were read from a single sample in a study of shared clonotypes between healthy human individuals. Using immunoSEQ multiplex PCR, the repertoire was profiled, and TCRdb retains in-frame clones only, with some absent. The sample shows about 500,000 clones, 60% to 80% of them seen only once. The sample taken for sequencing was PBMCs. These receptors all stem from a woman in her thirties or forties in good health. Some clones in this sample may be carry-over from other donors' samples. CDR3s leave out the opening cysteine and the closing phenylalanine or tryptophan. A D gene is named only where the DNA matches it firmly.

>TRBJ2-6|TRBV5-1|.
ASSTQTSGANVLT
>TRBJ2-7|TRBV28|.
ASSPVAPAYEQY
>TRBJ1-1|TRBV29-1|TRBD1
SVEVRGLKRTEAF
>TRBJ1-5|TRBV2|TRBD1
ASSGDRAHQPQH
>TRBJ2-7|TRBV14|.
ASSPQGRGSYEQY
>TRBJ2-1|TRBV7-2|TRBD2
ASSFREGRENEQF
>TRBJ1-1|TRBV18|TRBD1
ASSPLDRISMNTEAF
>TRBJ1-5|TRBV2|TRBD1
ASNPGQGYPSSNQPQH
>TRBJ2-5|TRBV2|TRBD2
ASSVWEGETQY
>TRBJ2-1|TRBV27|TRBD1
ASSLLTGGVEQF
>TRBJ2-7|TRBV23-1|TRBD2
ASSQWTSGSSYEQY
>TRBJ2-1|TRBV18|TRBD1
ASFNQGAVNNEQF
>TRBJ2-7|TRBV5-6|.
ASSQTLGYEQY
>TRBJ2-3|TRBV5-6|.
ASSLEATDTQY
>TRBJ2-7|TRBV10-2|TRBD2
ASRLAGGVVEQY
>TRBJ2-7|TRBV7-2|.
ASSPRAGYEQY
>TRBJ2-5|TRBV19|.
ASTRGRGPQETQY
>TRBJ2-7|TRBV30|.
AWRDYQYEQY
>TRBJ2-5|TRBV9|TRBD1
ASSASPTGEETQY
>TRBJ2-7|TRBV11-2|TRBD2
ASSLGGAGGEYEQY
>TRBJ2-7|TRBV19|.
ASSMDFSYEQY
>TRBJ1-5|TRBV19|TRBD1
ASTGQGSNQPQH
>TRBJ2-1|TRBV7-2|TRBD2
ASSSIAGGMEQF
>TRBJ2-4|TRBV19|.
ASKLDIQY
>TRBJ2-3|TRBV7-2|.
ASSSSRRSTDTQY
>TRBJ2-3|TRBV7-2|.
ASSLLGHPTDTQY